This T cell receptor beta chain came from a study of cytomegalovirus exposure and HLA in healthy donors. The germline CDR1 and CDR2 sequences are GTSNPN and SVGIG (reference sequence). The CDR3 spans 13 residues. V gave up 4 bases and J gave up 6 bases, with 15 bases separating them. This PCR relied on a set of 60 Vbeta primers and 13 Jbeta primers. Produced via immunoSEQ multiplex PCR; TCRdb's table is partial and in-frame only. The data contain about 180,000 clones, over 75% of them singletons. The chain carries TRBV30 and TRBJ1-1; D ambiguous. The specimen was PBMCs. The TCR comes from a woman between 45 and 60 years old in good health and CMV-seronegative. CDR3 region: CAWTEGRMAEAFF. For the CDR3, the DNA is TGTGCCTGGACCGAGGGAAGGATGGCTGAAGCTTTCTTT.